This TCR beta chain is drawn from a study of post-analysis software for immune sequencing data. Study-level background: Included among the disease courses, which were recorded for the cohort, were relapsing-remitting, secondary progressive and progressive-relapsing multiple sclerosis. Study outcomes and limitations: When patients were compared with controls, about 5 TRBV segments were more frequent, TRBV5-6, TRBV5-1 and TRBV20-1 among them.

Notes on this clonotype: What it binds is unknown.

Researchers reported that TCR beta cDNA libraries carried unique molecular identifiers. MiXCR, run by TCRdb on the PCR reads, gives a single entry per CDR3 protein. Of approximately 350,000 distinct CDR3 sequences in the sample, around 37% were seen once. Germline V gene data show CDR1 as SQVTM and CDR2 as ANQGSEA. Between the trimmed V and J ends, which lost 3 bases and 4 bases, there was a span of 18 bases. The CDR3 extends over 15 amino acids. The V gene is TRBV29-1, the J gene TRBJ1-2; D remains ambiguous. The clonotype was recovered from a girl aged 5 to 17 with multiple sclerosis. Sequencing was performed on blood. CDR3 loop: CSVDQSQRNLYGYTF. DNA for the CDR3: TGCAGCGTTGACCAAAGCCAGAGAAACCTCTATGGCTACACCTTC.